Listed below are T cell receptor beta chains from one sample, sequenced in a study of somatic mutations in cytotoxic T cells in rheumatoid arthritis. TCRdb's copy holds only in-frame clones and misses some; the assay was immunoSEQ multiplex PCR. The sample contains 25,000 to 35,000 clones, roughly 86% of which appear only once. Sequenced material: CD8+ T cells sorted from blood. All receptors derive from an adult with rheumatoid arthritis. The CDR3 runs from the conserved cysteine through the conserved F or W. D genes are given only for firm matches. Clone size is not always given. Where it is, it says once, few, many or a class for expanded clones.

V	size	J	D	CDR3	DNA
TRBV7-8	.	TRBJ2-5	.	CASSLDHSGETQYF	TGTGCCAGCAGCTTAGACCACTCGGGGGAGACCCAGTACTTC
TRBV15	.	TRBJ1-3	.	CATSRDEGSGNTIYF	TGTGCCACCAGCAGAGATGAGGGGTCGGGAAACACCATATATTTT
TRBV2	.	TRBJ1-6	.	CASFGGTNNSPLHF	TGTGCCAGTTTTGGGGGGACTAATAATTCACCCCTCCACTTT
TRBV7-3	.	TRBJ1-1	.	CASSSRTGGTEAFF	TGTGCCAGCAGCTCCCGAACGGGGGGAACTGAAGCTTTCTTT
TRBV7-2	.	TRBJ2-7	TRBD1	CASSSMTGGYEQYF	TGTGCCAGCAGCTCGATGACAGGGGGATACGAGCAGTACTTC
TRBV5-4	once	TRBJ2-3	TRBD1	CASSLAGTGGDTQYF	TGTGCCAGCAGCTTGGCCGGGACAGGGGGAGATACGCAGTATTTT
TRBV5-1	.	TRBJ2-6	.	CASSLVGSGANVLTF	TGCGCCAGCAGCTTGGTGGGCTCTGGGGCCAACGTCCTGACTTTC
TRBV6-6	.	TRBJ1-1	TRBD1	CASSTYLQGVGTEAFF	TGTGCCAGCAGTACATATCTACAGGGGGTAGGGACTGAAGCTTTCTTT
TRBV13	.	TRBJ2-2	.	CASSLVLNTGELFF	TGTGCCAGCAGCTTGGTCCTGAACACCGGGGAGCTGTTTTTT
TRBV7-9	few	TRBJ1-2	.	CASSLVTLLNYGYTF	TGTGCCAGCAGCTTAGTCACATTACTGAACTATGGCTACACCTTC
TRBV6-1	.	TRBJ2-7	.	CASRGLVNEQYF	TGTGCCAGCAGGGGACTCGTGAACGAGCAGTACTTC
TRBV9	.	TRBJ1-5	.	CASSAPVISREPQHF	TGTGCCAGCAGCGCCCCAGTGATATCTAGGGAGCCCCAGCATTTT
TRBV19	.	TRBJ2-3	.	CASSTGVSTDTQYF	TGTGCCAGCAGTACAGGAGTTAGCACAGATACGCAGTATTTT
TRBV7-2	.	TRBJ2-1	.	CASSLEPGTDNEQFF	TGTGCCAGCAGCTTAGAACCTGGCACCGACAATGAGCAGTTCTTC
TRBV29-1	.	TRBJ2-7	TRBD2	CSALAAHSYEQYF	TGCAGCGCTCTAGCGGCCCACTCCTACGAGCAGTACTTC
TRBV19	once	TRBJ2-4	TRBD1	CASSMGFDRATNIQYF	TGTGCCAGTAGTATGGGCTTTGACAGGGCGACAAACATTCAGTACTTC
TRBV6-6	.	TRBJ2-3	TRBD2	CASSYRLAGVDTQYF	TGTGCCAGCAGTTACAGACTAGCGGGAGTAGATACGCAGTATTTT
TRBV7-3	.	TRBJ2-1	TRBD2	CASSRTPSGAYNEQFF	TGTGCCAGCAGCCGGACCCCTAGCGGGGCTTACAATGAGCAGTTCTTC